One sample yielded the 7 T cell receptor beta chains listed below, sequenced in a study of cytomegalovirus exposure and HLA in healthy donors. The PCR had 60 Vbeta and 13 Jbeta primers. The assay was immunoSEQ multiplex PCR, and TCRdb's table has in-frame clones only and misses some. The table shows about 190,000 clones, with over 80% occurring only once. The sequencing input was PBMCs. Source of these receptors: a man in his forties in good health and CMV-seropositive.

The chain joins TRBV5-3 to TRBJ2-4, with D perhaps matching TRBD1 (6 bases). TRBV5-3 is marked as an open reading frame, function uncertain. The CDR3 is made up of 15 amino acids. The V and J ends lost 4 bases and 2 bases respectively, with 13 bases between them. The CDR3 sequence is CARSIRQVSKNIQYF. CDR3 in DNA: TGTGCCAGAAGCATAAGACAGGTATCCAAAAACATTCAGTACTTC.

The chain's CDR3 is CASSRDRGSSYEQYF. CDR3 DNA: TGCGCCAGCAGCAGAGACAGGGGGTCCTCCTACGAGCAGTACTTC. The chain carries TRBV5-1 and TRBJ2-7, with 9 positions matching TRBD1. This CDR3 comprises 15 residues. Germline V lookup: CDR1 SGHRS, CDR2 YFSETQ. V dropped 4 bases and J dropped 0; count of bases not matched to a gene: 5.

V is TRBV27 and J is TRBJ2-2; 9 positions match TRBD2. CDR3 size: 17 residues. The V and J ends lost 5 bases and 4 bases, in that order; junction bases with no gene match: 11. Germline V lookup: CDR1 MNHEY, CDR2 SMNVEV (reference sequence). This chain's CDR3 is CASSRERSGGPTGELFF. The CDR3 nucleotides read TGTGCCAGCAGTCGGGAGAGGAGCGGGGGGCCCACCGGGGAGCTGTTTTTT.

The chain carries TRBV6-6 and TRBJ2-7, with TRBD1 identical over 7 bases. The J segment lost 5 bases and the V segment lost 5 bases, leaving 12 bases of the junction unmatched. This CDR3 has 15 residues. The germline gives CDR1 MNHNY, CDR2 SVGAGI (reference sequence). The CDR3 DNA reads TGTGCCAGCAGTCCCGGCCGGACAGGCGGCGACGAGCAGTACTTC. Translating it yields CASSPGRTGGDEQYF.

The chain recombines TRBV4-3 with TRBJ2-7, with 7 bases matching TRBD1. This CDR3 spans 15 amino acids. V lost 3 bases, J lost 7 bases, and 12 bases stayed unmatched. In germline, CDR1 is LGHNA, CDR2 YSLEER. The CDR3 here is CASSQGTAALEEQYF. Here the CDR3 DNA reads TGCGCCAGCAGCCAGGGGACAGCGGCCCTGGAAGAGCAGTACTTC.

The V gene is TRBV7-9, the J gene TRBJ1-6; D ambiguous. The CDR3 extends over 12 amino acids. The V gene's germline CDR1 is SEHNR and CDR2 FQNEAQ (reference sequence). The ends were cut back, 1 base at V and 9 bases at J, with 4 bases in the middle. CDR3 residues: CASSLVLSPLHF. The DNA for the CDR3 is TGTGCCAGCAGCTTAGTACTTTCACCCCTCCACTTT.

The chain has TRBV18 and TRBJ1-5; weak D call: TRBD1 (5 bases). CDR3 length equals 14 residues. CDR1 KGHSH and CDR2 LQKENI come from the germline V gene. V lost 3 bases and J 6 bases, leaving 12 bases between the germline ends. The CDR3 reads CASSPVQGGQPQHF. CDR3 DNA sequence: TGTGCCAGCTCACCGGTCCAGGGCGGTCAGCCCCAGCATTTT.